This T cell receptor (beta chain) was identified in a study of neurological immune-mediated disorders. The T cells used for sorted libraries numbered about a million, either CD4+ or CD8+. TCRdb reprocessed the 5' RACE reads via MiXCR and lists one record per CDR3 protein. The data show roughly 39,000 distinct CDR3 sequences, approximately 5.1% seen once. The ends lost 6 bases at V and 1 base at J; junction bases unmatched: 7. CDR1 is MNHEY, CDR2 SVGEGT, per germline. The CDR3 is made up of 16 amino acids. This clonotype was seen repeatedly, ten times or more. The sequencing input was CD4+ T cells from blood. This TCR derives from a young man in good health. V gene TRBV6-2 or TRBV6-3 combines with J gene TRBJ2-3; TRBD2 matches 10 bases. CDR3 sequence: CASRSSGGYRTDTQYF. The CDR3 region has the DNA TGTGCCAGCAGGTCTAGCGGGGGTTATCGCACAGATACGCAGTATTTT.